This T cell receptor beta chain was identified during a study of blood T cell repertoires in COVID-19. Study in general: From T cells, B-cell-depleted T cells, or PBMCs came the material, which was cDNA or gDNA.

The V gene's germline CDR1 is SNHLY and CDR2 FYNNEI. V was trimmed by 5 bases and J by 4 bases, leaving 15 bases between them. The CDR3 is 14 amino acids. Clones were sequenced by immunoSEQ multiplex PCR, and TCRdb holds only the in-frame ones, with some missing. The sample includes under 150,000 clones, 70% to 90% seen only once; the top ten take less than 8%. The receptor was isolated from a man aged 45 to 65 with acute or convalescent COVID-19. Sequenced input: peripheral blood. The rearrangement uses TRBV2 and TRBJ2-7, with TRBD2 as a possible D gene (6 bases). The CDR3, as DNA: TGTGCCAGCAGTCCTGACCTAGCGAAGTACGAGCAGTACTTC. The encoded protein is CASSPDLAKYEQYF. The variable domain in full, with the rest retrieved from reference TRBV2 and TRBJ2-7, is EPEVTQTPSHQVTQMGQEVILRCVPISNHLYFYWYRQILGQKVEFLVSFYNNEISEKSEIFDDQFSVERPDGSNFTLKIRSTKLEDSAMYFCASSPDLAKYEQYFGPGTRLTVT.